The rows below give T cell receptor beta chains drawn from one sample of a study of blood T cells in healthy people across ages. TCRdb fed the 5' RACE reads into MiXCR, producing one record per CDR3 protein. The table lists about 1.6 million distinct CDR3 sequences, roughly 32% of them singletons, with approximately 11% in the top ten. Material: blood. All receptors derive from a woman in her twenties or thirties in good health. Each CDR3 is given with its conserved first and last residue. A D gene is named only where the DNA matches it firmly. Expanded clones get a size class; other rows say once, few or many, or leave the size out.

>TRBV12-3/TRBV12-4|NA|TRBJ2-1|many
CASSDIANEQFF
TGTGCCAGCAGTGACATCGCGAATGAGCAGTTCTTC
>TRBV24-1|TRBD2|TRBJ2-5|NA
CATVDGAGGAQYF
TGTGCCACCGTGGACGGCGCGGGAGGGGCCCAGTACTTC
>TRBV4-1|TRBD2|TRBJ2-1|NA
CASSQPTGTSGKYNEQFF
TGCGCCAGCAGCCAGCCGACCGGGACTAGCGGGAAATACAATGAGCAGTTCTTC
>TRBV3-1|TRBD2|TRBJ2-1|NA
CASSHPTSGGLSYNEQFF
TGTGCCAGCAGCCATCCCACTAGCGGGGGGCTCTCCTACAATGAGCAGTTCTTC
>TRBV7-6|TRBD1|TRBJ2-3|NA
CASSLFPRDRVADTQYF
TGTGCCAGCAGCTTATTTCCCCGGGACAGGGTAGCGGATACGCAGTATTTT
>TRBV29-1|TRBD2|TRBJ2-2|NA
CSAGTIAGELFF
TGCAGCGCTGGGACTATAGCCGGGGAGCTGTTTTTT
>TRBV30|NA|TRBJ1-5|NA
CAWSVRGFSNQPQHF
TGTGCCTGGAGTGTACGGGGGTTCAGCAATCAGCCCCAGCATTTT
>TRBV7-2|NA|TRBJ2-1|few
CAGRRDGINEQFF
TGTGCCGGACGGCGGGACGGGATCAATGAGCAGTTCTTC
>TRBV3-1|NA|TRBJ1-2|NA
CASSQDQQDKSYGYTF
TGTGCCAGCAGCCAAGATCAACAGGATAAAAGCTATGGCTACACCTTC
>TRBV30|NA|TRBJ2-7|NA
CAWRQPPLREQYF
TGTGCCTGGAGGCAGCCACCTCTACGCGAGCAGTACTTC
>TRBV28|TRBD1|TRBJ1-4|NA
CASSHGTGGGWLFF
TGTGCCAGCAGCCACGGGACAGGGGGCGGTTGGCTGTTTTTT
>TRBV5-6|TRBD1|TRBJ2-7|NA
CASSSGTGVVVYEQYF
TGTGCCAGCAGCTCCGGGACAGGGGTCGTAGTCTACGAGCAGTACTTC
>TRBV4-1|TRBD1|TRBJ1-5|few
CASSQEWQGVAQPQHF
TGCGCCAGCAGCCAAGAATGGCAGGGGGTGGCTCAGCCCCAGCATTTT
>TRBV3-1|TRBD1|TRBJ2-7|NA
CASSQWGTGPDEQYF
TGCGCCAGCAGCCAATGGGGGACAGGGCCTGACGAGCAGTACTTC
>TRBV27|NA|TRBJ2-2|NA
CASSWDRNTGELFF
TGTGCCAGCAGTTGGGACCGGAACACCGGGGAGCTGTTTTTT
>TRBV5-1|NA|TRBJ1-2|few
CASSLSGYTGGYTF
TGCGCCAGCAGCTTGAGTGGCTACACGGGAGGCTACACCTTC
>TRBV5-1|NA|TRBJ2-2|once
CASGPDSMWLFF
TGCGCCAGCGGCCCAGACTCGATGTGGCTGTTTTTT
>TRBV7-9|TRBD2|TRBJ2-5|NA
CASSLISGGAQTQYF
TGTGCCAGCAGCTTAATTAGCGGGGGGGCACAGACCCAGTACTTC
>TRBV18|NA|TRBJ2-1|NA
CASSPQERDHNEQFF
TGTGCCAGCTCACCACAGGAGAGGGATCACAATGAGCAGTTCTTC
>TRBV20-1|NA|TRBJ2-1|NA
CSAPSWARRDNEQFF
TGCAGTGCCCCCTCATGGGCTCGGCGTGACAATGAGCAGTTCTTC
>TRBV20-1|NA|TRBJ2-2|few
CSAPSRTTGELFF
TGCAGTGCTCCTTCAAGAACGACCGGGGAGCTGTTTTTT
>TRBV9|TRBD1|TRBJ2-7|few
CASSDRDRGAYHEQYF
TGTGCCAGCAGCGACCGGGACAGGGGCGCTTACCACGAGCAGTACTTC
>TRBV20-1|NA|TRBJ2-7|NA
CSAHSYEQYF
TGCAGTGCTCACAGCTACGAGCAGTACTTC
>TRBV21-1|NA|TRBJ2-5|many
CASSLTSASSRTQYF
TGTGCCAGCAGTCTCACTAGCGCATCTAGCAGGACCCAGTACTTC
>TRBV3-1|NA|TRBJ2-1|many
CASSQDGGNEQFF
TGCGCCAGCAGCCAAGATGGAGGGAATGAGCAGTTCTTC
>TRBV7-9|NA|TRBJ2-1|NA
CASEGTAGSDEQFF
TGTGCCAGCGAGGGGACCGCGGGCTCGGATGAGCAGTTCTTC
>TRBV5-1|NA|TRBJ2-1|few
CASSVGGAVTEQFF
TGCGCCAGCTCTGTGGGGGGGGCCGTTACTGAGCAGTTCTTC
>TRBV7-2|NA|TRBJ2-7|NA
CASSLSMGGEEQYF
TGTGCCAGCAGCCTGAGTATGGGAGGCGAAGAGCAGTACTTC
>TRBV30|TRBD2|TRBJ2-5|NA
CAWGGGLQETQYF
TGTGCCTGGGGCGGGGGTCTCCAAGAGACCCAGTACTTC
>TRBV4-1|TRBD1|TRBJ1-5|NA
CASSPDRGPNQPQHF
TGCGCCAGCAGCCCGGACAGGGGGCCGAATCAGCCCCAGCATTTT
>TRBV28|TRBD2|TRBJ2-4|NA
CASREQRELYIQYF
TGTGCCAGCAGAGAGCAGCGGGAGCTCTACATTCAGTACTTC
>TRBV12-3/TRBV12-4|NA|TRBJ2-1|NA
CASSSRGRNEQFF
TGTGCCAGCAGTTCCCGGGGGCGCAATGAGCAGTTCTTC
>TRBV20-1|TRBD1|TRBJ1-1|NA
CSATGTGNAEAFF
TGCAGTGCTACCGGGACAGGGAATGCTGAAGCTTTCTTT
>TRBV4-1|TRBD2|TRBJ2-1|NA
CASSQRGYTSGSVHEQFF
TGCGCCAGCAGCCAGAGGGGGTATACTAGCGGGAGTGTGCATGAGCAGTTCTTC
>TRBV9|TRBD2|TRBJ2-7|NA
CASSVGVLAGAGEQYF
TGTGCCAGCAGCGTAGGGGTACTAGCGGGAGCGGGGGAGCAGTACTTC
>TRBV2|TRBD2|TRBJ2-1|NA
CASSEALISGGWEQFF
TGTGCCAGCAGTGAAGCGCTTATTAGCGGGGGCTGGGAGCAGTTCTTC
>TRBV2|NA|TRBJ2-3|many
CASVIPFTDTQYF
TGTGCCAGCGTGATCCCTTTCACAGATACGCAGTATTTT
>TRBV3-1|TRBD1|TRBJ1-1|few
CASSLRGETGKAFF
TGTGCCAGCAGCTTAAGGGGGGAGACAGGGAAAGCTTTCTTT
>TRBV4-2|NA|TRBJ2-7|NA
CASSQELGMSYEQYF
TGTGCCAGCAGCCAGGAACTCGGGATGTCCTACGAGCAGTACTTC
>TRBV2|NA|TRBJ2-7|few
CASSPDIALYEQYF
TGTGCCAGCAGTCCCGACATTGCCCTTTACGAGCAGTACTTC
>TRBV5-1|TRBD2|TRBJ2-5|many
CASSTLAGGLQETQYF
TGCGCCAGCAGCACCCTCGCGGGGGGGTTACAAGAGACCCAGTACTTC
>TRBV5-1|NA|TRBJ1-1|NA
CASRPVGVSGTEAFF
TGCGCCAGCAGGCCCGTCGGGGTTAGTGGCACTGAAGCTTTCTTT
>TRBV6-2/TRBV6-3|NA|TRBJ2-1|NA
CASFSALRVEQFF
TGTGCCAGCTTTTCGGCCCTACGTGTTGAGCAGTTCTTC
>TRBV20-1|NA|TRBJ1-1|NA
CSAGHPMNTEAFF
TGCAGTGCAGGACACCCCATGAACACTGAAGCTTTCTTT
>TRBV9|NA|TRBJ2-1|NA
CASSSGQTEQFF
TGTGCCAGCAGCTCGGGACAAACTGAGCAGTTCTTC
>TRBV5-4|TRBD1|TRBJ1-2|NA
CASSGDSGRVGGYTF
TGTGCCAGCAGCGGGGACAGTGGGAGAGTCGGTGGCTACACCTTC